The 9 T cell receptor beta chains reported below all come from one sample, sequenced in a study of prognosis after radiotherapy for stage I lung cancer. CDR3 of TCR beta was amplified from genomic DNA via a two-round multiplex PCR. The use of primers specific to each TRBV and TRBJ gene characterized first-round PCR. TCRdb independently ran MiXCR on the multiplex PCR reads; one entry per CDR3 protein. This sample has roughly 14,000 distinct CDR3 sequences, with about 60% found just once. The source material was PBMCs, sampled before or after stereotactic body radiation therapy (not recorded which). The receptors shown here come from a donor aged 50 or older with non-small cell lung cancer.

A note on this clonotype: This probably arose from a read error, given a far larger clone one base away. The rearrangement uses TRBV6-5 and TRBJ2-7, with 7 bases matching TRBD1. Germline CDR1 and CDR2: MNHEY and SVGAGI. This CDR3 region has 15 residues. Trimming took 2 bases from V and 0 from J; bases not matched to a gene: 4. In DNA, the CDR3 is TGTGCCAGCAGTTACGGGACAGAGAACTCCTACGAGCAGTACTTC. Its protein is CASSYGTENSYEQYF.

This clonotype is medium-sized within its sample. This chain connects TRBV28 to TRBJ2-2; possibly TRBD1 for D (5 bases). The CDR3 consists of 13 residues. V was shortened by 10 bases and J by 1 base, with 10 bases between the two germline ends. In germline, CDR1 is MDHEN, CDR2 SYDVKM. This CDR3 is CATLGQNTGELFF. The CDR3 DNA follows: TGTGCCACCCTAGGACAGAACACCGGGGAGCTGTTTTTT. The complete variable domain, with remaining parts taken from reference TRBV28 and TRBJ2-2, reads DVKVTQSSRYLVKRTGEKVFLECVQDMDHENMFWYRQDPGLGLRLIYFSYDVKMKEKGDIPEGYSVSREKKERFSLILESASTNQTSMYLCATLGQNTGELFFGEGSRLTVL.

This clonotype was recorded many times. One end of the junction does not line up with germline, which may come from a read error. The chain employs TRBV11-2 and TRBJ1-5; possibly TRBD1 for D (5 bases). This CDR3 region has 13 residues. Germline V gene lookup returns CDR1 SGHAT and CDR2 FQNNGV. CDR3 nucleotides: TGTGCCAGCAGCTTACGGGGCAATCAGTCCCAGCATTTT. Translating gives CASSLRGNQSQHF.

CDR3 in amino acids: CASSLAVDTGELFF. The CDR3 bases are TGCGCCAGCAGCTTGGCAGTCGACACCGGGGAGCTGTTTTTT. The chain combines TRBV5-1 with TRBJ2-2; D not certain. Germline loops: CDR1 SGHRS, CDR2 YFSETQ. The ends were cut back, 0 bases at V and 3 bases at J, with 6 bases in the middle. The CDR3 extends over 14 amino acids.

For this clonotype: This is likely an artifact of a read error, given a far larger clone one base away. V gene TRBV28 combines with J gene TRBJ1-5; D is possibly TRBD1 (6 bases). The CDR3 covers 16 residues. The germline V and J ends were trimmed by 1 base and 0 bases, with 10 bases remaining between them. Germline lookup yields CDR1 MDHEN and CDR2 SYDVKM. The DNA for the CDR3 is TGTGCCAGCAGTTTATTGGGGGGCTTTAGCAATCAGCCCCAGCATTTT. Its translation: CASSLLGGFSNQPQHF.

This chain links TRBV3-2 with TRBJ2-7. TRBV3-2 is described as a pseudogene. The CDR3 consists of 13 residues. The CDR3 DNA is TGTGCCAGCAGCCAAGATTTGTGGGTCGAGCAGTACTTC. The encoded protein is CASSQDLWVEQYF.

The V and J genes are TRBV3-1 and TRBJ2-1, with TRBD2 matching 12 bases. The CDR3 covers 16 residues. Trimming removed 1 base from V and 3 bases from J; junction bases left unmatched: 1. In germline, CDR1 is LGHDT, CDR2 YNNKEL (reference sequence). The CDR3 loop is CASSQGTSGNYNEQFF. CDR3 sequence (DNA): TGTGCCAGCAGCCAAGGGACTAGCGGGAACTACAATGAGCAGTTCTTC.

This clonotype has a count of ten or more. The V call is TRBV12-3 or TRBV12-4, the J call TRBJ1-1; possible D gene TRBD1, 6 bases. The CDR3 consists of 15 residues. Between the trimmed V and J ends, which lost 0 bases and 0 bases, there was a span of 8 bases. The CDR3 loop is CASSLAGQVNTEAFF. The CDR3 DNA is TGTGCCAGCAGTTTAGCGGGACAAGTGAACACTGAAGCTTTCTTT.

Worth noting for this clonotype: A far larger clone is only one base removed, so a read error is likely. CDR3 protein: CASSYWRPRHRGRFEQYF. As DNA, the CDR3 is TGTGCCAGCAGTTATTGGCGTCCGCGACACCGGGGGAGATTTGAGCAGTACTTC. The chain combines TRBV6-9 with TRBJ2-7; D is perhaps TRBD2 (6 bases). CDR3 length equals 18 residues. Trimming stripped 1 base from V and 7 bases from J, with 26 bases between. CDR1 MNHGY and CDR2 SVAAGI come from the germline V gene.